The clone carrying this TCR beta chain has a single count. This sample is part of a study of T cell responses to AZD1222 COVID-19 vaccine. The protocol was immunoSEQ multiplex PCR, while the TCRdb copy is restricted to in-frame clones and leaves out a portion. The data contain under 200,000 clones, 70% to 90% of them seen just once; the ten biggest clones take up 25% to 30%. This CDR3 contains 15 residues. CDR1 is MNHEY and CDR2 is SVGAGI in the germline V gene. Deletions cut 7 bases from V and 4 bases from J, with 17 bases between. The specimen comprised peripheral blood, sampled 28 days after the second AZD1222 dose. The TCR originated in an adult who received the AZD1222 COVID-19 vaccine. This sequence joins TRBV6-5 and TRBJ1-3, with D hard to call. In DNA form, the CDR3 reads TGTGCCAGCAAAACCCCTAGGGCCGGCGGAAACACCATATATTTT. Its translation is CASKTPRAGGNTIYF.